These 2 T cell receptor beta chains share one sample of origin, sequenced in a study of OX40 agonist ivuxolimab in advanced cancers. TCRdb's copy holds only in-frame clones and misses some; the assay was immunoSEQ multiplex PCR. The table shows 35,000 or so clones, with about 90% occurring only once. This sample comprised CD4+ or CD8+ T cells sorted from blood, obtained in a trial of the OX40 agonist ivuxolimab. The origin of the receptors is an adult with an advanced solid tumor such as melanoma, head and neck, liver or kidney cancer.

The rearrangement links TRBV9 to TRBJ2-2; the D gene is possibly TRBD1 (6 bases). V gave up 3 bases and J gave up 6 bases, with 12 bases separating them. The CDR3 loop spans 14 amino acids. The germline CDR1 and CDR2 sequences are SGDLS and YYNGEE. The CDR3 protein is CASSDEGGSGELFF. The CDR3 DNA is TGTGCCAGCAGCGACGAAGGGGGATCCGGGGAGCTGTTTTTT.

V and J are TRBV5-4 and TRBJ2-5; the D gene is possibly TRBD2 (7 bases). The CDR3 is made up of 14 amino acids. Germline values: CDR1 SGHNT, CDR2 YYREEE (reference sequence). Between the trimmed V and J ends, which lost 2 bases and 4 bases, there was a span of 12 bases. CDR3 region: CASSFRGAGETQYF. As DNA, the CDR3 is TGTGCCAGCAGCTTTCGGGGGGCCGGAGAGACCCAGTACTTC.